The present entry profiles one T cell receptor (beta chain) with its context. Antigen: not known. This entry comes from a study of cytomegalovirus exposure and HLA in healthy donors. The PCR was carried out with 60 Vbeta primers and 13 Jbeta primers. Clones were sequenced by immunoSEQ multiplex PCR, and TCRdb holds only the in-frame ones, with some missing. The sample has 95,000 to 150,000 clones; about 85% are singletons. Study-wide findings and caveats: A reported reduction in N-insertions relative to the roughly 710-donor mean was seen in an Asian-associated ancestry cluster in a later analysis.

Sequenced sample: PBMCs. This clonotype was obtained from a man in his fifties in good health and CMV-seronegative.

The CDR3 reads CSVAPRWPYEEQYF. CDR3 DNA sequence: TGCAGCGTTGCCCCCCGATGGCCCTACGAGGAGCAGTACTTC. The genes are TRBV29-1 and TRBJ2-5; D is unresolved. The CDR3 is 14 amino acids. Looked up from germline, CDR1 is SQVTM and CDR2 is ANQGSEA. V was shortened by 4 bases and J by 11 bases, with 23 bases between the two germline ends.